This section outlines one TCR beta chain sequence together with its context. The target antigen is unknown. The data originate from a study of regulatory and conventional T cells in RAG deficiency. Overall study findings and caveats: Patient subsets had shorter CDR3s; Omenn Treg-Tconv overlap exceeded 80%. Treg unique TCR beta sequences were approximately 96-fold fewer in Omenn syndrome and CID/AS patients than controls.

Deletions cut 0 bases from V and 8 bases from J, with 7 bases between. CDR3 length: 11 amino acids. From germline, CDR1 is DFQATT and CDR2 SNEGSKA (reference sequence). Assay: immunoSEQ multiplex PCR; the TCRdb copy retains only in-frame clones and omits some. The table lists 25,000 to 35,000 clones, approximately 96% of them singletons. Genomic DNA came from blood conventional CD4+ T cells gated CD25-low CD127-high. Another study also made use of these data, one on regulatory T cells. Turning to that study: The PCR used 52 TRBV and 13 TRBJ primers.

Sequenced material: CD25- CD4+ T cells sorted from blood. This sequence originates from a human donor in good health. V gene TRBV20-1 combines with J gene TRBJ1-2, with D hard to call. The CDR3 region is CSARDSRGYTF. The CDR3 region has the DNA TGCAGTGCTAGAGACTCGAGAGGCTACACCTTC.